This record looks at one T cell receptor (beta chain) sequence and its context. Its matching antigen is unknown. The sample belongs to a study of follicular helper T cells after annual influenza vaccination. Study results and limitations: Day 7 ICOS+CD38+ clones later appeared mostly in ICOS-CD38- cTfh.

Here immunoSEQ multiplex PCR was the method, and the copy in TCRdb shows in-frame clones only, minus some. Of over 8,500 clones listed, nearly 85% are singletons. Each time point used about 40 to 100 mL of blood. Germline CDR1 is SQVTM and CDR2 is ANQGSEA. Trimming took off 8 bases at V and 7 bases at J, with 14 bases between the two ends. The CDR3 length is 12 residues. This sequence was found in an adult who received the influenza vaccine. This material consisted of CXCR5- memory CD4+ T cells sorted from blood, taken 6 weeks after influenza vaccination. This chain joins TRBV29-1 and TRBJ1-4; D possibly corresponds to TRBD1 (6 bases). The CDR3 DNA reads as TGCAGCTTCCGGGACAAGGGTGAAAAACTGTTTTTT. Translation: CSFRDKGEKLFF.